The text below deals with one T cell receptor beta chain. This sample was included in a study of blood T cell repertoires in COVID-19. The junction had 7 bases not matched to a gene; V was cut back by 4 bases and J by 2 bases. CDR3 length: 15 amino acids. Looked up from germline, CDR1 is LGHNA and CDR2 is YNFKEQ. Data came from immunoSEQ multiplex PCR; TCRdb stores just in-frame clones and leaves some out. Altogether roughly 200,000 clones are present, 75% to 80% being singletons, with the ten largest covering more than 6.5%. This rearrangement joins TRBV4-2 to TRBJ2-7; 8 bases agree with TRBD1. Material for sequencing was peripheral blood. The clonotype was recovered from a woman aged 45-65 years with active or convalescent COVID-19. CDR3 amino acids: CASSPPRQGPYEQYF. The CDR3 DNA is TGTGCCAGCAGCCCCCCCCGACAGGGGCCCTACGAGCAGTACTTC.